These 20 T cell receptor beta chains were all obtained from the same sample, sequenced in a study of shared clonotypes between healthy human individuals. Produced via immunoSEQ multiplex PCR; TCRdb's table is partial and in-frame only. This sample yields roughly 1 million clones, of which roughly 80% are seen a single time; approximately 1.5% belongs to the top ten. Sequencing was done on a sample of memory CD4+ T cells sorted from blood. Noted subset: CD45RA-negative fraction. These receptors all come from a man aged 18 to 29 in good health.

The genes are TRBV7-9 and TRBJ2-1; no clear D. Germline loops: CDR1 SEHNR, CDR2 FQNEAQ (reference sequence). The CDR3 consists of 11 residues. The V and J ends lost 5 bases and 9 bases respectively, with 8 bases between them. CDR3 nucleotide sequence: TGTGCCAGCAGCCTTGCCCTTGAGCAGTTCTTC. It codes for CASSLALEQFF. Full variable domain (outside the CDR3, taken from reference TRBV7-9 and TRBJ2-1): DTGVSQNPRHKITKRGQNVTFRCDPISEHNRLYWYRQTLGQGPEFLTYFQNEAQLEKSRLLSDRFSAERPKGSFSTLEIQRTEQGDSAMYLCASSLALEQFFGPGTRLTVL.

The sample holds one count of this clone. The CDR3 sequence: CASSQGSYGNEQFF. CDR3 in DNA: TGCGCCAGCAGCCAAGGTAGCTACGGGAATGAGCAGTTCTTC. This chain links TRBV4-3 with TRBJ2-1; D call uncertain. Germline V gives CDR1 LGHNA, CDR2 YSLEER. The V gene lost 1 base and the J gene lost 7 bases, with 11 bases spanning the gap. CDR3 length: 14 residues.

The rearrangement links TRBV8-2 to TRBJ2-6; TRBD1 was called by the table and not checked on the DNA. TRBV8-2 is deemed a pseudogene. The length of the CDR3 is 12 residues. CDR3 sequence: CGTQSRANVLTF. The CDR3 DNA follows: TGTGGCACACAAAGTCGGGCCAACGTCCTGACTTTC.

This chain joins TRBV27 and TRBJ2-2; TRBD1 is a possible D gene (6 bases). V was trimmed by 6 bases and J by 4 bases, leaving 18 bases between them. Germline V gene data show CDR1 as MNHEY and CDR2 as SMNVEV (reference sequence). This CDR3 region has 16 residues. The CDR3: CASSTWGTPRTGELFF. CDR3 DNA: TGTGCCAGCAGCACCTGGGGGACACCTCGCACCGGGGAGCTGTTTTTT.

The chain employs TRBV5-6 and TRBJ1-2; possible D gene TRBD1, 5 bases. CDR1 and CDR2 from the germline V gene are SGHDT and YYEEEE. This CDR3 has 14 amino acids. Trimming pared 1 base from V and 7 bases from J, leaving 14 bases between. CDR3 amino acids: CASSLSGFEGGYTF. The CDR3 region has the DNA TGTGCCAGCAGCTTGTCAGGGTTTGAGGGTGGCTACACCTTC.

The chain is built from TRBV4-2 and TRBJ2-7; the match to TRBD2 covers 7 bases. The CDR3 spans 16 residues. Per germline, CDR1 LGHNA and CDR2 YNFKEQ. Unmatched junction bases numbered 8, after V lost 0 bases and J lost 3 bases. The DNA of the CDR3 is TGTGCCAGCAGCCAAGAGTTCGGAAGCGGGAACTACGAGCAGTACTTC. This codes for CASSQEFGSGNYEQYF.

This chain joins TRBV29-1 and TRBJ2-5; D remains unclear. The CDR3 is made up of 10 amino acids. Germline V gene lookup returns CDR1 SQVTM and CDR2 ANQGSEA. CDR3 sequence (DNA): TGCAGTACCCGGCAGGAGACCCAGTACTTC. Its translation: CSTRQETQYF.

This clone was counted between two and nine times. The V and J genes are TRBV19 and TRBJ1-2; D gene unclear. The CDR3 is made up of 13 amino acids. Germline V lookup: CDR1 LNHDA, CDR2 SQIVND (reference sequence). The V end was cut by 6 bases, the J end by 2 bases, with 10 bases between. CDR3 loop: CASRKDGNYGYTF. For the CDR3, the DNA is TGTGCCAGTAGGAAAGACGGCAACTATGGCTACACCTTC.

This chain uses TRBV30 with TRBJ2-5, with TRBD2 matching 10 bases. V lost 0 bases to trimming and J lost 5 bases; unmatched junction nucleotides: 12. CDR1 is GTSNPN and CDR2 is SVGIG in the germline V gene (reference sequence). CDR3 length equals 17 residues. The CDR3 DNA follows: TGTGCCTGGAGTGTTTCTAGCGGGAGAATCCCACCGGAGACCCAGTACTTC. Translation gives CAWSVSSGRIPPETQYF.

This CDR3 is CASSQDRGRYEQYF. The DNA for the CDR3 is TGTGCCAGCAGCCAGGACAGGGGGCGCTACGAGCAGTACTTC. The gene calls are TRBV11-2 and TRBJ2-7, with 11 bases aligning to TRBD1. The CDR3 extends over 14 amino acids. The germline gives CDR1 SGHAT, CDR2 FQNNGV. J lost 3 bases, V lost 5 bases, and 3 bases had no gene match.

V usage is TRBV15 and J usage is TRBJ2-5; 14 nucleotides line up with TRBD2. The CDR3 spans 16 residues. Germline V lookup: CDR1 LNHNV, CDR2 YYDKDF (reference sequence). V lost 5 bases to trimming and J lost 4 bases; unmatched junction nucleotides: 6. CDR3 amino acids: CATSGGLAGGGETQYF. In DNA form, the CDR3 reads TGTGCCACCAGCGGAGGACTAGCGGGGGGTGGAGAGACCCAGTACTTC.

The rearrangement uses TRBV18 and TRBJ2-3; D gene uncertain. The V gene's germline CDR1 is KGHSH and CDR2 LQKENI. V lost 0 bases, J lost 0 bases, and 10 bases lay in between. This CDR3 region has 16 residues. Here the CDR3 reads CASSPPQQISTDTQYF. Here the CDR3 DNA reads TGTGCCAGCTCACCACCGCAACAAATTAGCACAGATACGCAGTATTTT.

The sample holds one count of this clone. The genes are TRBV7-9 and TRBJ1-3, with no clear D. The V gene lost 1 base and the J gene lost 0 bases, with 10 bases spanning the gap. Germline loops: CDR1 SEHNR, CDR2 FQNEAQ (reference sequence). This CDR3 contains 16 residues. The CDR3 region is CASSLVTVTSGNTIYF. CDR3 bases: TGTGCCAGCAGCTTAGTAACAGTGACCTCTGGAAACACCATATATTTT. Filled out from reference TRBV7-9 and TRBJ1-3, the complete variable domain reads DTGVSQNPRHKITKRGQNVTFRCDPISEHNRLYWYRQTLGQGPEFLTYFQNEAQLEKSRLLSDRFSAERPKGSFSTLEIQRTEQGDSAMYLCASSLVTVTSGNTIYFGEGSWLTVV.

The rearrangement uses TRBV12-2 and TRBJ2-1; the table calls TRBD1, which could not be checked here. TRBV12-2 is a pseudogene locus. The CDR3 runs to 16 residues. CDR3 loop: CASRLWRTGWPNEQFF. The CDR3 DNA reads as TGTGCAAGTCGCCTGTGGCGGACAGGGTGGCCCAATGAGCAGTTCTTC.

A remark on this clone: Other DNA sequences in this sample translate to the same CDR3. The gene calls are TRBV10-3 and TRBJ2-1; D gene ambiguous. V dropped 6 bases and J dropped 6 bases, with 9 bases sitting between them. The CDR3 length is 12 residues. CDR1 ENHRY and CDR2 SYGVKD come from the germline V gene. CDR3 nucleotide sequence: TGTGCCATCAGCAGTACCAGCAATGAGCAGTTCTTC. It encodes CAISSTSNEQFF.

The CDR3, as DNA: TGTGCCAGCAACCCTGGGCGCAGACCGAAATTCTACGAGCAGTACTTC. It translates to CASNPGRRPKFYEQYF. The V call is TRBV7-8, the J call TRBJ2-7, with unresolved D. The CDR3 is 16 residues long. Per the germline V gene, CDR1 is SGHVS and CDR2 is FQNEAQ. V was clipped by 7 bases and J by 3 bases, with 22 bases between them.

The V gene is TRBV11-2, the J gene TRBJ2-7, with D possibly TRBD2 on 6 matching bases. There are 16 residues in the CDR3. Trimming pared 2 bases from V and 0 bases from J, leaving 14 bases between. Germline V gene lookup returns CDR1 SGHAT and CDR2 FQNNGV. For the CDR3, the DNA is TGTGCCAGCAGCTTACCGGGACTTCCGAGCTCCTACGAGCAGTACTTC. Translation: CASSLPGLPSSYEQYF.

The chain links TRBV6-5 to TRBJ2-5, with a possible D match to TRBD1 (6 bases). Trimming cost V 6 bases and J 4 bases, with 15 bases left between them. The CDR3 sequence is 14 residues long. The germline CDR1 and CDR2 sequences are MNHEY and SVGAGI. CDR3 sequence reads: CASRQGQARETQYF. The CDR3 DNA reads as TGTGCCAGCAGACAGGGACAAGCTCGAGAGACCCAGTACTTC.

The V call is TRBV5-1, the J call TRBJ2-7; D is perhaps TRBD1 (6 bases). Germline CDR1 reads SGHRS; CDR2 reads YFSETQ. The V and J ends lost 7 bases and 0 bases respectively, with 17 bases between them. The CDR3 sequence is 15 residues long. CDR3 region: CASASAGASSYEQYF. DNA of the CDR3: TGCGCCAGCGCGTCCGCAGGGGCGAGCTCCTACGAGCAGTACTTC.

J is TRBJ1-1 and V is TRBV19; D gene ambiguous. Trimming shortened V by 4 bases and J by 4 bases, and 16 bases separated the two germline ends. This CDR3 comprises 15 residues. Germline CDR1 is LNHDA and CDR2 is SQIVND (reference sequence). In nucleotides, the CDR3 is TGTGCCAGTAGTAAACTTGGGTATATGGGCACTGAAGCTTTCTTT. Its translation is CASSKLGYMGTEAFF.